A single sample is the source of the 2 T cell receptor beta chains below, sequenced in a study of blood T cell repertoires in COVID-19. Sequencing used immunoSEQ multiplex PCR; TCRdb keeps in-frame clones, though not all of them. The data hold about half a million clones, with approximately 85% observed a single time. The sample comprised peripheral blood. The origin of the receptors is a human donor in a cohort sampled during active COVID-19.

The gene calls are TRBV15 and TRBJ1-3, with 10 bases matching TRBD1. Germline loops: CDR1 LNHNV, CDR2 YYDKDF (reference sequence). The length of the CDR3 is 20 residues. V shed 4 bases, J shed 7 bases, and the junction held 22 bases outside the gene matches. CDR3: CATSTPSGIEGQGPGNTIYF. CDR3 nucleotides: TGTGCCACCAGCACTCCCTCCGGTATCGAGGGACAGGGGCCGGGGAACACCATATATTTT.

This clone has a handful of counts. The CDR3 coding sequence is TGTGCCAGCTCACCAGGAACTAGCGGGAGGCGACCTCAAGAGCAGTTCTTC. Protein sequence: CASSPGTSGRRPQEQFF. The gene calls are TRBV18 and TRBJ2-1; 12 nucleotides match TRBD2. Unmatched junction bases numbered 12, after V lost 2 bases and J lost 10 bases. The CDR3 totals 17 residues. CDR1 and CDR2 from the germline V gene are KGHSH and LQKENI.